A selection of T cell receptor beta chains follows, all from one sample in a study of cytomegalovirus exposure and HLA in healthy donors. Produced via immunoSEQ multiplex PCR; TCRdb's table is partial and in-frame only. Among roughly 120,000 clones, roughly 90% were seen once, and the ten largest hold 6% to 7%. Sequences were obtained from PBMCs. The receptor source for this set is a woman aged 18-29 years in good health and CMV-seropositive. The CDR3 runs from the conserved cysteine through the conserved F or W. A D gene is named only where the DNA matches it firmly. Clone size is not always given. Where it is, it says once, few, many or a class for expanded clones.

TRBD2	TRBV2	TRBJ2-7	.	CASSVPGGVGSYEQYF	TGTGCCAGCAGTGTCCCGGGAGGGGTAGGCTCCTACGAGCAGTACTTC
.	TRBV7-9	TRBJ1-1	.	CASSFGDQFDEAFF	TGTGCCAGCAGCTTCGGTGATCAATTTGATGAAGCTTTCTTT
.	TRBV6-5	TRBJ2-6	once	CASSSTGSGANVLTF	TGTGCCAGCAGTTCAACAGGGTCTGGGGCCAACGTCCTGACTTTC
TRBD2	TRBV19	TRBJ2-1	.	CASSITSGTIYNEQFF	TGTGCCAGTAGTATTACTAGCGGGACTATCTACAATGAGCAGTTCTTC
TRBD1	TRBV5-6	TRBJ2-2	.	CASSSTTGGNTGELFF	TGTGCCAGCAGCTCGACGACAGGGGGCAACACCGGGGAGCTGTTTTTT
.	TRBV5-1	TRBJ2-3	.	CASSLSGDTQYF	TGCGCCAGCAGCTTGAGCGGAGATACGCAGTATTTT
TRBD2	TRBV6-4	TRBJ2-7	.	CASSGPWTSGYEQYF	TGTGCCAGCAGTGGACCCTGGACTAGCGGGTACGAGCAGTACTTC
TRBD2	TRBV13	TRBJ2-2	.	CASSLGPSGGITGELFF	TGTGCCAGCAGCTTGGGCCCTAGCGGAGGGATCACCGGGGAGCTGTTTTTT
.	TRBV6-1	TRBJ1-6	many	CASTSRSLNSPLHF	TGTGCCAGCACGTCTCGTAGTCTTAATTCACCCCTCCACTTT
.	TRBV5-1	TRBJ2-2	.	CASIEPNTGELFF	TGCGCCAGCATAGAACCGAACACCGGGGAGCTGTTTTTT
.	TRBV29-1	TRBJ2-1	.	CSVPRQYNEQFF	TGCAGCGTTCCACGACAGTACAATGAGCAGTTCTTC
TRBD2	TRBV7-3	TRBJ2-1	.	CASSLLAGSSSYNEQFF	TGTGCCAGCAGCTTACTAGCGGGGTCGAGCTCCTACAATGAGCAGTTCTTC
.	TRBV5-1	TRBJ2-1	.	CASSPPSGSSYNEQFF	TGCGCCAGCAGCCCTCCAAGCGGAAGTTCCTACAATGAGCAGTTCTTC
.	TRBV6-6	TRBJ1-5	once	CASSQMGGGNQPQHF	TGTGCCAGCAGTCAAATGGGGGGGGGCAATCAGCCCCAGCATTTT
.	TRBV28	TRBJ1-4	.	CASRGSLGGEKLFF	TGTGCCAGCAGGGGATCCCTGGGCGGGGAAAAACTGTTTTTT
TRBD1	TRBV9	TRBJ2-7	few	CASSSGGTYEQYF	TGTGCCAGCAGCTCAGGGGGAACCTACGAGCAGTACTTC
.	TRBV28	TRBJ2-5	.	CASALGETQYF	TGTGCCAGCGCCCTAGGAGAGACCCAGTACTTC
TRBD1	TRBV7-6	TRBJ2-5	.	CASSLDTPGQGSQYF	TGTGCCAGCAGCTTAGACACTCCGGGACAGGGGTCCCAGTACTTC
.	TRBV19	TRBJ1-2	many	CASQGSILYTF	TGTGCCAGCCAGGGCTCCATACTCTACACCTTC
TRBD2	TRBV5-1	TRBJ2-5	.	CASSPGPSGQETQYF	TGCGCCAGCTCGCCCGGTCCTAGCGGCCAAGAGACCCAGTACTTC
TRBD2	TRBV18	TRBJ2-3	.	CASSSGTIDTDTQYF	TGTGCCAGCTCGTCCGGGACTATAGACACAGATACGCAGTATTTT
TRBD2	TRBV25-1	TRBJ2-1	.	CASSDGGTSGFNEQFF	TGTGCCAGCAGTGATGGTGGGACTAGCGGATTTAATGAGCAGTTCTTC
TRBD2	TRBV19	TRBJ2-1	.	CASSTGGDYNEQFF	TGTGCCAGTAGTACGGGAGGGGACTACAATGAGCAGTTCTTC
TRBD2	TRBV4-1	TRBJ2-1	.	CASSQASGGGSYNEQFF	TGCGCCAGCAGCCAAGCCTCCGGGGGGGGCTCCTACAATGAGCAGTTCTTC
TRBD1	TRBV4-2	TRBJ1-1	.	CASSQDRGHTEAFF	TGTGCCAGCAGCCAAGACAGGGGGCATACTGAAGCTTTCTTT